This TCR beta chain was documented in a study of blood T cell repertoires in COVID-19. Trimming took 1 base from V and 5 from J, leaving 23 bases between them. CDR1 is SGHNT and CDR2 is YENEEA in the germline V gene. This CDR3 is 18 amino acids long. Study processing details: Nucleated cell number was recorded as an estimate derived from reference gene primer amplification. Here immunoSEQ multiplex PCR was the method, and the copy in TCRdb shows in-frame clones only, minus some. The V and J calls and the clone size are those of that table, but D and trimming were determined from the DNA. The sample shows over 90,000 clones, 75% to 90% of them seen only once.

The source material was peripheral blood. The chain is built from TRBV11-3 and TRBJ2-5, with TRBD2 as a possible D gene (7 bases). The sequence derives from a human donor in a cohort sampled during active COVID-19. CDR3 sequence reads: CASSLGGGPSIVRETQYF. The CDR3 region has the DNA TGTGCCAGCAGCTTAGGCGGGGGCCCTTCGATTGTTCGGGAGACCCAGTACTTC.